Shown below are 20 T cell receptor beta chains from a single sample sequenced in a study of cytomegalovirus exposure and HLA in healthy donors. Both 60 Vbeta primers and 13 Jbeta primers went into the PCR. Assay: immunoSEQ multiplex PCR; the TCRdb copy retains only in-frame clones and omits some. Here the sample spans 70,000 to 85,000 clones, 70% to 85% being singletons. The sequencing sample was made of PBMCs. Receptors were obtained from a man aged 40-50 years in good health and CMV-seropositive.

In this sample, this clone turned up once. The chain has TRBV15 and TRBJ1-2; TRBD1 is a possible D gene (5 bases). CDR1 LNHNV and CDR2 YYDKDF come from the germline V gene (reference sequence). V was pared by 0 bases and J by 4 bases, with 18 bases between. CDR3 length: 17 residues. The CDR3 DNA sequence: TGTGCCACCAGCAGAGATTTGGATGCAGGGCTCGTCTATGGCTACACCTTC. This sequence encodes CATSRDLDAGLVYGYTF. The variable domain in full, completed from reference TRBV15 and TRBJ1-2, reads DAMVIQNPRYQVTQFGKPVTLSCSQTLNHNVMYWYQQKSSQAPKLLFHYYDKDFNNEADTPDNFQSRRPNTSFCFLDIRSPGLGDTAMYLCATSRDLDAGLVYGYTFGSGTRLTVV.

This clone was observed a handful of times. The rearrangement links TRBV6-6 to TRBJ1-4, with D unclear. Trimming stripped 0 bases from V and 6 bases from J, with 11 bases between. Germline V gene data show CDR1 as MNHNY and CDR2 as SVGAGI (reference sequence). The CDR3 consists of 15 residues. CDR3 sequence (DNA): TGTGCCAGCAGTTACTCGGAGACCGACGATGAAAAACTGTTTTTT. It encodes CASSYSETDDEKLFF.

The chain combines TRBV6-5 with TRBJ2-2; 7 bases agree with TRBD2. V lost 7 bases, J lost 6 bases, and 11 bases stayed unmatched. Per the germline V gene, CDR1 is MNHEY and CDR2 is SVGAGI. The CDR3 runs 15 residues. The CDR3 region has the DNA TGTGCCAGCACCCCCGGGGGGACCGGACCCGGGGAGCTGTTTTTT. Encoded protein: CASTPGGTGPGELFF.

The chain carries TRBV11-1 and TRBJ1-2; possible D gene TRBD1, 5 bases. Germline CDR1 SGHAT, CDR2 FQDESV (reference sequence). V was clipped by 5 bases and J by 2 bases, with 15 bases between them. The CDR3 spans 15 residues. CDR3 sequence reads: CASSPTVGENYGYTF. The CDR3 nucleotides read TGTGCCAGCAGCCCAACCGTAGGGGAAAACTATGGCTACACCTTC.

This chain uses TRBV27 with TRBJ2-7; TRBD2 agrees at 11 bases. Trimming removed 2 bases from V and 6 bases from J; junction bases left unmatched: 6. Germline values: CDR1 MNHEY, CDR2 SMNVEV (reference sequence). CDR3 length equals 15 residues. The CDR3 DNA sequence: TGTGCCAGCAGTTTAGATACTAGCGGGAGAGGCGAGCAGTACTTC. Encoded protein: CASSLDTSGRGEQYF.

J is TRBJ2-5 and V is TRBV27, with 14 bases fitting TRBD2. The V gene's germline CDR1 is MNHEY and CDR2 SMNVEV (reference sequence). The V gene end was trimmed by 4 bases and the J gene end by 4 bases; junction bases not matched to a gene: 8. This CDR3 is built from 17 residues. The CDR3 loop is CASSSRLAGGRGETQYF. The CDR3 DNA reads TGTGCCAGCAGTTCCCGACTAGCGGGGGGGCGTGGAGAGACCCAGTACTTC.

This clone was recorded a few times. The rearrangement uses TRBV28 and TRBJ2-7, with a weak D call TRBD2 (5 bases). Germline-derived CDR1 and CDR2 are MDHEN and SYDVKM. The CDR3 runs 15 residues. Trimming pared 4 bases from V and 5 bases from J, leaving 18 bases between. CDR3 sequence: CASSSPPSGSHEQYF. CDR3 nucleotide sequence: TGTGCCAGCAGTTCCCCACCCTCGGGGTCCCACGAGCAGTACTTC.

The rearrangement links TRBV5-1 to TRBJ1-1; the D is unclear. The CDR3 has 14 residues. From germline, CDR1 is SGHRS and CDR2 YFSETQ. Trimming took 4 bases from V and 1 from J, leaving 11 bases between them. The CDR3 DNA is TGCGCCAGCAGCCCCCTAGGCACGAACACTGAAGCTTTCTTT. Its translation: CASSPLGTNTEAFF.

V usage is TRBV2 and J usage is TRBJ2-7, with TRBD1 matching 7 bases. Germline loops: CDR1 SNHLY, CDR2 FYNNEI. V was clipped by 6 bases and J by 2 bases; unmatched bases: 13. This CDR3 is built from 16 residues. CDR3 DNA sequence: TGTGCCAGCAGAGCAACGACAGGGAAGTTTCCCTACGAGCAGTACTTC. Translating gives CASRATTGKFPYEQYF.

J is TRBJ2-1 and V is TRBV4-2, with D maybe TRBD2 (5 bases). Germline values: CDR1 LGHNA, CDR2 YNFKEQ. The CDR3 runs 16 residues. V lost 1 base and J 6 bases, leaving 16 bases between the germline ends. The CDR3 protein is CASSQVGSRGCNEQFF. The CDR3 DNA reads as TGTGCCAGCAGCCAAGTCGGGTCGAGAGGGTGCAATGAGCAGTTCTTC.

This chain joins TRBV11-2 and TRBJ2-3; possible D gene TRBD1, 6 bases. CDR1 and CDR2 (germline): SGHAT, FQNNGV. CDR3 size: 17 residues. V shed 6 bases and J shed 4 bases, with 23 bases lying between them. The CDR3 region has the DNA TGTGCCAGCAGAAGGACTGGACAGTCCGTTGCACCAGATACGCAGTATTTT. Its protein is CASRRTGQSVAPDTQYF. Drawing the rest from reference TRBV11-2 and TRBJ2-3, the complete variable domain is EAGVAQSPRYKIIEKRQSVAFWCNPISGHATLYWYQQILGQGPKLLIQFQNNGVVDDSQLPKDRFSAERLKGVDSTLKIQPAKLEDSAVYLCASRRTGQSVAPDTQYFGPGTRLTVL.

This chain connects TRBV6-5 to TRBJ2-2, with TRBD2 matching over 7 bases. Germline CDR1 MNHEY, CDR2 SVGAGI. V shed 8 bases and J 2 bases; nucleotides not matched to a gene: 8. This CDR3 region has 15 residues. Here the CDR3 reads CASRGGGGNTGELFF. The CDR3 bases are TGTGCCAGCCGGGGTGGCGGGGGAAACACCGGGGAGCTGTTTTTT.

This clone was seen only a few times. This chain joins TRBV6-5 and TRBJ1-1; D is perhaps TRBD1 (6 bases). The germline V and J ends were trimmed by 6 bases and 5 bases, with 13 bases remaining between them. The CDR3 length is 13 residues. The germline V gene encodes CDR1 MNHEY and CDR2 SVGAGI. The CDR3 reads CASRQGFGTEAFF. The CDR3 DNA follows: TGTGCCAGCAGACAGGGTTTCGGGACTGAAGCTTTCTTT.

This chain uses TRBV19 with TRBJ2-2; the match to TRBD2 covers 13 bases. The trim removed 4 bases at V and 4 bases at J, leaving 3 bases unmatched. The CDR3 extends over 16 amino acids. CDR1 is LNHDA and CDR2 is SQIVND in the germline V gene (reference sequence). CDR3 sequence reads: CASSTRTSGGTGELFF. The DNA for the CDR3 is TGTGCCAGTAGTACTCGGACTAGCGGGGGCACCGGGGAGCTGTTTTTT.

The J gene is TRBJ2-5, the V gene TRBV5-3, with D possibly TRBD1 on 6 matching bases. TRBV5-3 is filed as an ORF, its function uncertain. The CDR3 loop spans 14 amino acids. V gave up 2 bases and J gave up 5 bases, with 13 bases separating them. The CDR3 protein is CARSLVRGMETQYF. The CDR3 DNA follows: TGTGCCAGAAGCTTAGTAAGGGGGATGGAGACCCAGTACTTC.

The rearrangement links TRBV27 to TRBJ1-5, with D hard to call. Looked up from germline, CDR1 is MNHEY and CDR2 is SMNVEV (reference sequence). The length of the CDR3 is 16 residues. V lost 2 bases and J lost 0, with 11 bases in between. The CDR3 sequence: CASSLMSVNSNQPQHF. The CDR3 nucleotides read TGTGCCAGCAGTTTAATGTCAGTGAATAGCAATCAGCCCCAGCATTTT.

This sequence joins TRBV14 and TRBJ2-3, with TRBD1 as a possible D gene (5 bases). Trimming stripped 3 bases from V and 8 bases from J, with 15 bases between. Germline CDR1 is SGHDN and CDR2 is FVKESK. The CDR3 is 14 amino acids. The CDR3 region is CASSQELTVGTQYF. As DNA, the CDR3 is TGTGCCAGCAGCCAGGAACTGACAGTCGGTACGCAGTATTTT.

V is TRBV5-5 and J is TRBJ2-1; TRBD1 might be the D (6 bases). The CDR3 spans 14 residues. Germline loops: CDR1 SGHKS, CDR2 YYEKEE (reference sequence). V lost 3 bases to trimming and J lost 6 bases, with 13 bases between them. The DNA of the CDR3 is TGTGCCAGCAGCTACCGGACAGCAATCAATGAGCAGTTCTTC. Its translation: CASSYRTAINEQFF.

This clone was seen only a few times. The V and J genes are TRBV19 and TRBJ2-1, with 12 bases that match TRBD2. V lost 6 bases to trimming and J lost 1 base; unmatched junction nucleotides: 1. The CDR3 spans 15 residues. The V gene's germline CDR1 is LNHDA and CDR2 SQIVND (reference sequence). The CDR3 coding sequence is TGTGCCAGTAGGACTAGCGGGAGTTCCTACAATGAGCAGTTCTTC. Its translation is CASRTSGSSYNEQFF.

There are a few counts of this clone. V is TRBV6-1 and J is TRBJ1-1; 7 nucleotides align to TRBD1. With 1 base clipped from V and 10 bases from J, the junction kept 12 bases outside the gene matches. The germline CDR1 and CDR2 sequences are MNHNS and SASEGT. This CDR3 is 15 amino acids long. CDR3 sequence (DNA): TGTGCCAGCAGTGAAGACGGTGAGGGGCACAGGGGAGCTTTCTTT. As protein: CASSEDGEGHRGAFF.